This entry lists 20 T cell receptor beta chains sequenced from one sample in a study of T cell repertoires in cytomegalovirus infection. No antigen is known for these receptors. TCRdb reprocessed the reads with MiXCR, giving one entry per CDR3 protein. The table records 570,000 or so distinct CDR3 sequences, 40% of them present only once. The sample here was cultured PBMCs, taken from culture after CMV antigen stimulation. Receptors were obtained from a human donor in good health (CMV status not recorded). Some clones in this sample may be carry-over from other donors' samples.

There are a few counts of this clonotype. V and J are TRBV5-1 and TRBJ1-1; no clear D. The ends were cut back, 4 bases at V and 4 bases at J, with 11 bases in the middle. Germline values: CDR1 SGHRS, CDR2 YFSETQ. CDR3 length: 13 amino acids. The CDR3 DNA reads TGCGCCAGCAGCGTGGAAGACTCCACTGAAGCTTTCTTT. Translating it yields CASSVEDSTEAFF.

V gene TRBV12-3 or TRBV12-4 combines with J gene TRBJ2-1; D might be TRBD1 or TRBD2, each matching 5 bases. The CDR3 sequence is 14 residues long. V was shortened by 7 bases and J by 3 bases, with 13 bases between the two germline ends. As DNA, the CDR3 is TGTGCCAGCACCACCGGGACGGACTACAATGAGCAGTTCTTC. Translation gives CASTTGTDYNEQFF.

The chain is built from TRBV7-2 and TRBJ2-7; 12 nucleotides line up with TRBD1. Trimming cost V 3 bases and J 6 bases; bases outside gene matches: 9. CDR3 length: 16 amino acids. The V gene's germline CDR1 is SGHTA and CDR2 FQGNSA. CDR3 coding DNA: TGTGCCAGCAGCTTCCAATCCGGGACAGGGGGCTTCGAGCAGTACTTC. This translates into CASSFQSGTGGFEQYF.

The rearrangement uses TRBV12-3 or TRBV12-4 and TRBJ2-2; tentatively, D is TRBD2 (6 bases). Trimming pared 7 bases from V and 6 bases from J, leaving 15 bases between. The CDR3 has 14 amino acids. The DNA for the CDR3 is TGTGCCAGCATGACGGGAGATGGTGCCGGGGAGCTGTTTTTT. As protein: CASMTGDGAGELFF.

The sample holds a few counts of this clonotype. V is TRBV20-1 and J is TRBJ2-1; D might be TRBD2 (5 bases). Germline CDR1 DFQATT, CDR2 SNEGSKA (reference sequence). V lost 2 bases and J lost 1, with 15 bases in between. The CDR3 consists of 16 residues. CDR3 coding DNA: TGCAGTGCTAGATCAGGCCGGGGTGGATCCTACAATGAGCAGTTCTTC. This codes for CSARSGRGGSYNEQFF.

This clonotype was found a few times. This sequence joins TRBV11-2 and TRBJ1-1; D gene uncertain. With 2 bases removed from V and 4 bases from J, the gap between germline ends came to 17 bases. This CDR3 has 16 residues. Germline lookup yields CDR1 SGHAT and CDR2 FQNNGV. This CDR3 reads CASSLNRWRSSTEAFF. CDR3 sequence (DNA): TGTGCCAGCAGCTTAAATCGATGGAGGAGTAGCACTGAAGCTTTCTTT.

This chain links TRBV19 with TRBJ1-5; TRBD1 is a possible D gene (5 bases). The CDR3 length is 15 residues. Trimming removed 4 bases at V and 4 bases at J, with 14 bases between. The germline V gene has CDR1 LNHDA and CDR2 SQIVND (reference sequence). The CDR3: CASSTYGTRNQPQHF. The CDR3 DNA follows: TGTGCCAGTAGTACATACGGGACGCGGAATCAGCCCCAGCATTTT.

The J gene is TRBJ1-6, the V gene TRBV5-1, with 7 bases aligning to TRBD1. CDR1 is SGHRS, CDR2 YFSETQ, per germline. The CDR3 is 15 residues long. The J segment lost 6 bases and the V segment lost 2 bases, leaving 5 bases of the junction unmatched. This CDR3 is CASSLDRVRNSPLHF. Here the CDR3 DNA reads TGCGCCAGCAGCTTAGACAGGGTGCGTAATTCACCCCTCCACTTT.

V is TRBV5-1 and J is TRBJ1-2; a weak D match, TRBD1 (5 bases). The CDR3 runs to 13 residues. Germline V gene data show CDR1 as SGHRS and CDR2 as YFSETQ. V lost 4 bases and J lost 3, with 10 bases in between. This chain's CDR3 is CASSQGAYYGYTF. Here the CDR3 DNA reads TGCGCCAGCAGCCAGGGCGCTTACTATGGCTACACCTTC.

This CDR3 is CASSPIGYNEQFF. CDR3 coding DNA: TGTGCCAGCAGTCCGATCGGATACAATGAGCAGTTCTTC. The chain recombines TRBV6-2 or TRBV6-3 with TRBJ2-1; the D is unclear. The CDR3 is 13 residues long. Germline V CDR1 and CDR2: MNHEY, SVGEGT. Deletions cut 5 bases from V and 4 bases from J, with 9 bases between.

The chain joins TRBV19 to TRBJ1-5; no clear D gene. Trimming left V 0 bases short and J 5 bases short, with 8 bases between. Germline loops: CDR1 LNHDA, CDR2 SQIVND (reference sequence). The CDR3 is 14 amino acids. In nucleotides, the CDR3 is TGTGCCAGTAGTATAGATCGAGAGTATCAGCCCCAGCATTTT. Its protein is CASSIDREYQPQHF.

J is TRBJ2-3 and V is TRBV7-9, with D hard to call. With 2 bases removed from V and 6 bases from J, the gap between germline ends came to 12 bases. CDR1 is SEHNR, CDR2 FQNEAQ, per germline (reference sequence). This CDR3 spans 14 amino acids. The CDR3 DNA sequence: TGTGCCAGCAGCTTAAGTGGTATCGTGGATACGCAGTATTTT. It codes for CASSLSGIVDTQYF.

The CDR3 is CASSHHDSYEQYF. CDR3 DNA sequence: TGCGCCAGCAGCCACCATGACAGCTACGAGCAGTACTTC. This chain uses TRBV4-1 with TRBJ2-7; D perhaps matches TRBD1 (5 bases). CDR1 is MGHRA, CDR2 YSYEKL, per germline. This CDR3 spans 13 amino acids. V was pared by 3 bases and J by 3 bases, with 9 bases between.

There are many counts of this clonotype. This sequence joins TRBV7-2 and TRBJ1-3; TRBD1 aligns across 7 bases. Germline CDR1 SGHTA, CDR2 FQGNSA. V lost 3 bases and J lost 3; bases outside the gene matches: 5. The CDR3 has 15 residues. The CDR3 region is CASSFEGAYGNTIYF. The CDR3 region has the DNA TGTGCCAGCAGCTTCGAGGGGGCGTATGGAAACACCATATATTTT. The full variable domain, in which reference TRBV7-2 and TRBJ1-3 provide the parts outside the CDR3, is GAGVSQSPSNKVTEKGKDVELRCDPISGHTALYWYRQSLGQGLEFLIYFQGNSAPDKSGLPSDRFSAERTGGSVSTLTIQRTQQEDSAVYLCASSFEGAYGNTIYFGEGSWLTVV.

The gene calls are TRBV19 and TRBJ2-7; 8 positions agree with TRBD1. The CDR3 totals 15 residues. Germline V gene lookup returns CDR1 LNHDA and CDR2 SQIVND (reference sequence). V gave up 5 bases and J gave up 6 bases; unmatched junction bases: 12. The CDR3 loop is CASSVRQGLLLEQYF. The CDR3 DNA is TGTGCCAGTAGTGTACGACAGGGGTTACTCCTCGAGCAGTACTTC.

This clonotype was seen more than once but under ten times. V gene TRBV6-6 combines with J gene TRBJ2-3; weak D call: TRBD2 (5 bases). CDR1 and CDR2 (germline): MNHNY, SVGAGI (reference sequence). The CDR3 covers 14 residues. Trimming pared 2 bases from V and 4 bases from J, leaving 10 bases between. CDR3 bases: TGTGCCAGCAGTTACGGTGGGAGCTCAGATACGCAGTATTTT. Its protein is CASSYGGSSDTQYF.

V and J are TRBV4-1 and TRBJ2-7; 8 nucleotides align to TRBD2. Germline CDR1 reads MGHRA; CDR2 reads YSYEKL. This CDR3 spans 15 amino acids. Unmatched junction bases numbered 7, after V lost 4 bases and J lost 2 bases. The CDR3 region is CASSRRAGAPYEQYF. The CDR3 DNA sequence: TGCGCCAGCAGCCGCAGAGCGGGGGCCCCCTACGAGCAGTACTTC.

The rearrangement uses TRBV7-2 and TRBJ1-1; 7 bases agree with TRBD1. Germline CDR1 SGHTA, CDR2 FQGNSA. V was pared by 5 bases and J by 7 bases, with 7 bases of the junction left unmatched. The CDR3 runs 13 residues. DNA for the CDR3: TGTGCCAGCAGCACACGGGACAGATTTGAAGCTTTCTTT. Its protein is CASSTRDRFEAFF.

A few counts support this clonotype. The genes are TRBV27 and TRBJ1-1; no clear D. V lost 4 bases to trimming and J lost 1 base, with 7 bases between them. This CDR3 is built from 13 residues. CDR1 is MNHEY, CDR2 SMNVEV, per germline (reference sequence). CDR3 DNA sequence: TGTGCCAGCAGTTCTTACGGGAACACTGAAGCTTTCTTT. Translation: CASSSYGNTEAFF.

This clonotype was found once. J is TRBJ2-1 and V is TRBV5-1; D possibly uses TRBD1 or TRBD2 (5 bases each). Germline V gives CDR1 SGHRS, CDR2 YFSETQ. The CDR3 spans 16 residues. Trimming took off 3 bases at V and 3 bases at J, with 16 bases between the two ends. Here the CDR3 reads CASSWGLAGRYNEQFF. CDR3 sequence (DNA): TGCGCCAGCAGCTGGGGGTTGGCAGGGCGCTACAATGAGCAGTTCTTC.